The rows below give T cell receptor beta chains drawn from one sample of a study of blood T cell repertoires in COVID-19. Produced via immunoSEQ multiplex PCR; TCRdb's table is partial and in-frame only. The sample lists roughly 56,000 clones; about 82% were seen once. Sequencing was performed on peripheral blood. The receptors here all came from a man aged 70 or older with acute or convalescent COVID-19. The CDR3 runs from the conserved cysteine through the conserved F or W. The D gene is left open where the match is weak. Size is omitted from some rows. Given values are once, few, many or a class for expanded clones.

j_call,clone_size,d_call,v_call,cdr3_aa,cdr3_nt
TRBJ1-1,-,TRBD1,TRBV9,CASSVEGQGAEAFF,TGTGCCAGCAGCGTAGAGGGACAGGGGGCTGAAGCTTTCTTT
TRBJ1-1,-,-,TRBV2,CASIGSGDTEAFF,TGTGCCAGCATTGGTTCAGGGGACACTGAAGCTTTCTTT
TRBJ2-1,-,-,TRBV7-9,CASSPGSIEQFF,TGTGCCAGCAGCCCCGGGAGCATCGAGCAGTTCTTC
TRBJ1-4,once,-,TRBV5-1,CASSLAEGGRNEKLFF,TGCGCCAGCAGCTTGGCAGAGGGAGGGCGGAATGAAAAACTGTTTTTT
TRBJ1-5,-,-,TRBV6-5,CATVQEVNQPQHF,TGTGCCACCGTTCAGGAAGTCAATCAGCCCCAGCATTTT
TRBJ2-4,-,TRBD2,TRBV12-3/TRBV12-4,CASNGGAGVQYF,TGTGCCAGCAACGGGGGGGCTGGAGTTCAGTACTTC
TRBJ2-1,-,-,TRBV19,CASSPSGTQYNEQFF,TGTGCCAGTAGTCCCTCCGGGACACAGTACAATGAGCAGTTCTTC
TRBJ1-4,-,-,TRBV5-1,CASSSQGTTNEKLFF,TGCGCCAGCAGCTCCCAGGGAACAACTAATGAAAAACTGTTTTTT
TRBJ1-2,-,-,TRBV19,CASSMAQAYGYTF,TGTGCCAGTAGTATGGCCCAGGCGTATGGCTACACCTTC
TRBJ2-7,-,TRBD2,TRBV9,CASSAFGLAGGEQYF,TGTGCCAGCAGCGCCTTCGGACTAGCGGGGGGGGAGCAGTACTTC
TRBJ2-7,-,TRBD2,TRBV6-1,CASSEVGGGYEQYF,TGTGCCAGCAGTGAAGTGGGGGGGGGCTACGAGCAGTACTTC
TRBJ2-2,-,TRBD1,TRBV19,CASSTILGQGRRNTGELFF,TGTGCCAGTAGCACCATATTAGGACAGGGGAGAAGGAACACCGGGGAGCTGTTTTTT
TRBJ1-2,-,-,TRBV5-4,CASSLSPSGLDYGYTF,TGTGCCAGCAGCCTTTCTCCGTCAGGGCTCGACTATGGCTACACCTTC
TRBJ2-1,-,-,TRBV28,CASSYTYNEQFF,TGTGCCAGCAGTTATACCTACAATGAGCAGTTCTTC
TRBJ1-6,-,-,TRBV6-5,CASSNFRDRGNSPLHF,TGTGCCAGCAGTAACTTCAGGGATAGGGGGAATTCACCCCTCCACTTT
TRBJ2-7,-,TRBD2,TRBV7-9,CASRERGGSYEQYF,TGTGCCAGCAGAGAGCGGGGGGGATCCTACGAGCAGTACTTC
TRBJ2-7,-,TRBD1,TRBV2,CASSARSRGPDEQYF,TGTGCCAGCAGCGCCAGGTCAAGGGGGCCTGACGAGCAGTACTTC
TRBJ2-3,-,-,TRBV2,CASSPQNTQYF,TGTGCCAGCAGCCCACAGAATACGCAGTATTTT
TRBJ1-5,-,TRBD1,TRBV2,CASATTPGQINQPQHF,TGTGCCAGCGCGACTACCCCGGGACAGATCAATCAGCCCCAGCATTTT
TRBJ2-7,-,TRBD2,TRBV28,CASSLLGRGGGFIEQYF,TGTGCCAGCAGTTTATTGGGTAGGGGCGGGGGATTTATCGAGCAGTACTTC
TRBJ2-1,-,TRBD2,TRBV6-5,CASRPRGGSINEQFF,TGTGCCAGCAGGCCTCGGGGGGGCTCCATCAATGAGCAGTTCTTC
TRBJ1-1,few,-,TRBV12-3/TRBV12-4,CASREAGGPEAFF,TGTGCCAGCCGAGAAGCGGGGGGGCCTGAAGCTTTCTTT
TRBJ2-5,-,-,TRBV7-3,CASSTTGRETQYF,TGTGCCAGCAGCACCACAGGGCGGGAGACCCAGTACTTC
TRBJ2-1,-,-,TRBV3-1/TRBV3-2,CASSQAASYNEQFF,TGTGCCAGCAGCCAAGCTGCGTCCTACAATGAGCAGTTCTTC
TRBJ1-1,-,-,TRBV5-5,CASSFIGDTEAFF,TGTGCCAGCAGCTTCATAGGGGACACTGAAGCTTTCTTT
TRBJ2-5,-,-,TRBV20-1,CSAAEKQTQYF,TGCAGTGCTGCCGAAAAGCAGACCCAGTACTTC
TRBJ1-5,-,TRBD1,TRBV10-1,CASTLGQGVFNQPQHF,TGCGCCAGCACCCTTGGACAGGGGGTTTTCAATCAGCCCCAGCATTTT
TRBJ2-7,-,TRBD1,TRBV5-1,CASSPTGKSYEQYF,TGCGCCAGCAGCCCGACAGGGAAATCCTACGAGCAGTACTTC
TRBJ2-3,-,-,TRBV7-9,CASSLRGGTDTQYF,TGTGCCAGCAGCCTCCGGGGAGGTACAGATACGCAGTATTTT
TRBJ2-7,-,-,TRBV27,CASSLSGQASYEQYF,TGTGCCAGCAGTTTATCTGGGCAGGCAAGCTACGAGCAGTACTTC
TRBJ2-1,-,-,TRBV7-2,CASSLRSRRNEQFF,TGTGCCAGCAGCTTACGATCCCGGCGGAATGAGCAGTTCTTC
TRBJ1-1,once,-,TRBV20-1,CSALNRNREDF,TGCAGTGCCCTGAACCGGAACAGGGAAGATTTT
TRBJ2-1,-,-,TRBV6-1,CASSEDLGWNEQFF,TGTGCCAGCAGTGAAGATCTGGGCTGGAATGAGCAGTTCTTC
TRBJ2-3,-,-,TRBV6-5,CASSYSRVQGDTQYF,TGTGCCAGCAGTTACTCGCGCGTTCAGGGCGATACGCAGTATTTT